A single sample gave rise to the 15 T cell receptor beta chains below, sequenced in a study of cytomegalovirus exposure and HLA in healthy donors. The table came from immunoSEQ multiplex PCR; TCRdb's copy has only in-frame clones and leaves some out. The sample holds some 340,000 clones, 87% seen once. The sequenced sample was PBMCs. These receptors were collected from a woman aged 30 to 39 in good health and CMV-seropositive.

With regard to this clone: This sample also contains other DNA sequences that code for the same CDR3. The J gene is TRBJ2-1, the V gene TRBV5-1, with D possibly TRBD1 on 6 matching bases. This CDR3 has 12 amino acids. Germline V gene sequence: CDR1 SGHRS, CDR2 YFSETQ. Deletions cut 1 base from V and 7 bases from J, with 6 bases between. For the CDR3, the DNA is TGCGCCAGCAGCTTGCAGGGGAATGAGCAGTTCTTC. This codes for CASSLQGNEQFF.

The V gene is TRBV28, the J gene TRBJ1-5, with unresolved D. The germline V and J ends were trimmed by 2 bases and 6 bases, with 8 bases remaining between them. The V gene's germline CDR1 is MDHEN and CDR2 SYDVKM. The CDR3 is 13 amino acids. The CDR3 coding sequence is TGTGCCAGCAGTTTACCAACCTTTCAGCCCCAGCATTTT. This codes for CASSLPTFQPQHF.

This rearrangement joins TRBV6-1 to TRBJ2-1; D possibly corresponds to TRBD1 (5 bases). CDR3 length: 15 residues. Germline CDR1 MNHNS, CDR2 SASEGT. Trimming pared 4 bases from V and 4 bases from J, leaving 14 bases between. The CDR3 spells CASSGGRPRYNEQFF. CDR3 DNA sequence: TGTGCCAGCAGTGGGGGCCGACCTAGATACAATGAGCAGTTCTTC.

The J gene is TRBJ2-7, the V gene TRBV6-1; 11 nucleotides line up with TRBD2. Germline values: CDR1 MNHNS, CDR2 SASEGT. The CDR3 runs 14 residues. V lost 7 bases and J lost 1; bases outside the gene matches: 3. The CDR3 is CASTRLAGSYEQYF. CDR3 nucleotide sequence: TGTGCCAGCACCAGACTAGCGGGGTCCTACGAGCAGTACTTC.

V usage is TRBV7-2 and J usage is TRBJ2-1; 10 bases map to TRBD2. Losses at the gene ends were 6 bases for V and 4 bases for J; bases not matched to a gene: 6. Germline V lookup: CDR1 SGHTA, CDR2 FQGNSA. The CDR3 runs to 15 residues. The CDR3 protein is CASRRTSGKYNEQFF. The CDR3 coding sequence is TGTGCCAGCAGGAGGACTAGCGGAAAATACAATGAGCAGTTCTTC.

The CDR3 protein is CASTIHGAVGYEQYF. CDR3 nucleotides: TGTGCCAGCACGATTCACGGGGCGGTCGGATACGAGCAGTACTTC. The chain employs TRBV6-1 and TRBJ2-7; either TRBD1 or TRBD2 may fit D (5 bases each). This CDR3 region has 15 residues. Germline CDR1 and CDR2: MNHNS and SASEGT. The V end lost 7 bases, the J end lost 4 bases, and 20 bases lay between the germline ends.

This chain connects TRBV14 to TRBJ2-7, with TRBD2 matching 11 bases. This CDR3 region has 16 residues. The germline gives CDR1 SGHDN, CDR2 FVKESK. With V trimmed by 2 bases and J by 4 bases, 7 bases remained unmatched. The DNA for the CDR3 is TGTGCCAGCAGCCAACGAATAGCGGGAGGGCTTTACGAGCAGTACTTC. It encodes CASSQRIAGGLYEQYF.

The chain is built from TRBV28 and TRBJ1-2; 7 bases are shared with TRBD1. In germline, CDR1 is MDHEN, CDR2 SYDVKM. Losses at the gene ends were 6 bases for V and 3 bases for J; bases not matched to a gene: 4. The CDR3 sequence is 13 residues long. CDR3 DNA: TGTGCCAGCAGCTCAGGGGGGGACTATGGCTACACCTTC. Its protein is CASSSGGDYGYTF.

The gene calls are TRBV6-5 and TRBJ2-3; D gene ambiguous. Trimming removed 6 bases from V and 2 bases from J, with 15 bases in between. Per the germline V gene, CDR1 is MNHEY and CDR2 is SVGAGI. The CDR3 runs 15 residues. In nucleotides, the CDR3 is TGTGCCAGCAGGCGCGCCGGCTCTAACACAGATACGCAGTATTTT. This codes for CASRRAGSNTDTQYF.

The chain uses TRBV5-4 and TRBJ2-7, with TRBD1 matching 7 bases. The junction had 3 bases not matched to a gene; V was cut back by 2 bases and J by 1 base. Germline values: CDR1 SGHNT, CDR2 YYREEE (reference sequence). The CDR3 has 14 residues. CDR3 sequence: CASSFGTDSYEQYF. The CDR3 region has the DNA TGTGCCAGCAGCTTCGGGACAGATTCCTACGAGCAGTACTTC.

This sequence joins TRBV9 and TRBJ2-1; 8 bases map to TRBD2. Losses at the gene ends were 0 bases for V and 9 bases for J; bases not matched to a gene: 11. The germline V gene has CDR1 SGDLS and CDR2 YYNGEE. The CDR3 length is 16 residues. CDR3 DNA sequence: TGTGCCAGCAGCGTAGGGAGTCGCGGGAGGACGAGTGAGCAGTTCTTC. Protein product: CASSVGSRGRTSEQFF. Full variable domain (outside the CDR3, taken from reference TRBV9 and TRBJ2-1): DSGVTQTPKHLITATGQRVTLRCSPRSGDLSVYWYQQSLDQGLQFLIQYYNGEERAKGNILERFSAQQFPDLHSELNLSSLELGDSALYFCASSVGSRGRTSEQFFGPGTRLTVL.

V usage is TRBV4-1 and J usage is TRBJ1-5, with no clear D. This CDR3 region has 14 residues. Deletions cut 0 bases from V and 7 bases from J, with 10 bases between. CDR1 MGHRA and CDR2 YSYEKL come from the germline V gene. The CDR3 loop is CASSQDERKQPQHF. CDR3 nucleotides: TGCGCCAGCAGCCAAGATGAGCGAAAACAGCCCCAGCATTTT.

This clone was found once. The chain links TRBV5-1 to TRBJ1-1; D might be TRBD1 (5 bases). V was shortened by 1 base and J by 1 base, with 11 bases between the two germline ends. There are 15 residues in the CDR3. Germline V gives CDR1 SGHRS, CDR2 YFSETQ. The CDR3 nucleotides read TGCGCCAGCAGCTTGACAGGCGGTAAGAACACTGAAGCTTTCTTT. Encoded protein: CASSLTGGKNTEAFF.

This clone was seen only once. The chain uses TRBV20-1 and TRBJ2-3, with D tentatively TRBD2 (5 bases). With 8 bases removed from V and 5 bases from J, the gap between germline ends came to 11 bases. This CDR3 has 11 residues. Germline-derived CDR1 and CDR2 are DFQATT and SNEGSKA (reference sequence). The CDR3, as DNA: TGCAGTCCCCGGAGGAAAGATACGCAGTATTTT. Encoded protein: CSPRRKDTQYF.

The genes are TRBV5-1 and TRBJ2-5; possibly TRBD2 for D (5 bases). The CDR3 spans 14 residues. Germline V lookup: CDR1 SGHRS, CDR2 YFSETQ. The V end lost 4 bases, the J end lost 2 bases, and 12 bases lay between the germline ends. The CDR3 nucleotides are TGCGCCAGCAGCAGGAGTCCGGGGCAAGAGACCCAGTACTTC. It encodes CASSRSPGQETQYF.